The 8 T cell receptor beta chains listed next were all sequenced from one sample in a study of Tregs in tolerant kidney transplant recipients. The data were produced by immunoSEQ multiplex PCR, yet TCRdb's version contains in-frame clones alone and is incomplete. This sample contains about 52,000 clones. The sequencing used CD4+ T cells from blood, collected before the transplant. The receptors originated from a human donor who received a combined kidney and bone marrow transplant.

Partial CDR3 DNA: TGCGCCAGCAGCCAGGACAGGGCTGACGGC. Translation: CASSQDRADG. The CDR3 reads in full as CASSQDRADGYTF. This chain links TRBV5-1 with TRBJ1-2, with TRBD1 identical over 8 bases. The read ends 3 residues before the CDR3 terminus; that terminus is restored from the germline J gene. CDR1 is SGHRS, CDR2 YFSETQ, per germline. This CDR3 spans 13 amino acids.

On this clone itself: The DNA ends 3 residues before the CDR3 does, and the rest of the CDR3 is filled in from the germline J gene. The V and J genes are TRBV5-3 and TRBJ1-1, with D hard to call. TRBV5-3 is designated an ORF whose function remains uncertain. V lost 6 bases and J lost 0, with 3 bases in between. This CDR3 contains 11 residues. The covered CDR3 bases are TGTGCCAGAATCATGAACACTGAA. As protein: CARIMNTE. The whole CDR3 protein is CARIMNTEAFF.

CDR3 bases read: TGTGCTAGTGGTTTTCTCTCCGGGGAG. This codes for CASGFLSGE. The full CDR3 reads CASGFLSGELFF. V and J are TRBV12-5 and TRBJ2-2; unclear D gene. The read stops 3 residues short of the end of the CDR3; the missing end is completed from the germline J gene. This CDR3 contains 12 residues. Between the trimmed V and J ends, which lost 3 bases and 6 bases, there was a span of 5 bases. CDR1 is LGHNT and CDR2 is FRNRAP in the germline V gene.

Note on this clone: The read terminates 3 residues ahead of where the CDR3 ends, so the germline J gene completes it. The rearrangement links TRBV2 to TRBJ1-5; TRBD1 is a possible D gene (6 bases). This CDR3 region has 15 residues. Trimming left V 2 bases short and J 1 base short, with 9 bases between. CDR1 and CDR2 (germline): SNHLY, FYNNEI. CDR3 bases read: TGTGCCAGCAGTGAACAGGGGTCGAGCAATCAGCCC. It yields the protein CASSEQGSSNQP. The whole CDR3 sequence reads CASSEQGSSNQPQHF.

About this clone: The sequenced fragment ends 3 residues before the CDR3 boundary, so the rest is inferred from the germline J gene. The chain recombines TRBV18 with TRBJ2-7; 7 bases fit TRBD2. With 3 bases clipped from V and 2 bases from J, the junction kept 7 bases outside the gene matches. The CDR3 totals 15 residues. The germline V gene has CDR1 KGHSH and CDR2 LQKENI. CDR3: CASSPTSGETYEQYF. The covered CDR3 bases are TGTGCCAGCTCACCGACGAGCGGGGAGACCTACGAG.

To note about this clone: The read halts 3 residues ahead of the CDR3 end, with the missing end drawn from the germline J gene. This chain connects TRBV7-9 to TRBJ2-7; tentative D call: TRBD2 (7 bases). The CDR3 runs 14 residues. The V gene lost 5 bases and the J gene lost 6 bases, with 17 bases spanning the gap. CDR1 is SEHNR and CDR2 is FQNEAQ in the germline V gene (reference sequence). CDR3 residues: CASSKIGGAPEQYF. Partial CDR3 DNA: TGTGCCAGCAGCAAAATTGGGGGGGCGCCCGAG.

The DNA read from the CDR3 is TGTGCCAGCAGTTTATCCGGGACAACTCGGGCTGGC. Protein sequence: CASSLSGTTRAG. The complete CDR3 sequence is CASSLSGTTRAGYTF. The chain has TRBV2 and TRBJ1-2; TRBD1 is a possible D gene (6 bases). Read sequence stops 3 residues before the CDR3 end, and the germline J gene provides the missing end. The V and J ends lost 5 bases and 7 bases respectively, with 20 bases between them. Germline V lookup: CDR1 SNHLY, CDR2 FYNNEI. This CDR3 has 15 residues.

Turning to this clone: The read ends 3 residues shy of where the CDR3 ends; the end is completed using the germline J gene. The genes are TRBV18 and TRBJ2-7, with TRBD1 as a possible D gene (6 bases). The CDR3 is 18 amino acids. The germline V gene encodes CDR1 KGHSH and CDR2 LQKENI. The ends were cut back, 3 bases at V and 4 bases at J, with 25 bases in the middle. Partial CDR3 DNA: TGTGCCAGCTCACCGGATATAGTCGAGCAGGGGCCCTTGTACGAG. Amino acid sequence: CASSPDIVEQGPLYE. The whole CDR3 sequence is CASSPDIVEQGPLYEQYF.